This paragraph covers one TCR beta chain sequence. Sample time point: after dendritic cell vaccination, including at tumor progression/relapse. These data originate in a study of glioma-infiltrating T cells after dendritic cell vaccination. The data were produced by immunoSEQ multiplex PCR, yet TCRdb's version contains in-frame clones alone and is incomplete. This sample yields 100,000 to 120,000 clones, of which almost 90% are seen a single time; approximately 2.7% belongs to the top ten. The sample was blood, taken after dendritic cell vaccination. The receptor was isolated from a human donor with glioblastoma.

Written as DNA, the CDR3 is TGCGCCAGCGGACAGGGACGGGCGGATACGCAGTATTTT. This sequence encodes CASGQGRADTQYF. The V gene is TRBV10-2, the J gene TRBJ2-3, with TRBD1 identical over 8 bases. The CDR3 loop spans 13 amino acids. Germline CDR1 and CDR2: WSHSY and SAAADI. Trimming removed 8 bases from V and 6 bases from J; junction bases left unmatched: 7.